The 29 T cell receptor beta chains presented below share a single source sample, sequenced in a study of cytomegalovirus exposure and HLA in healthy donors. Vbeta (60) and Jbeta (13) primers were used in the PCR. Sequencing was performed with immunoSEQ multiplex PCR; in TCRdb, only in-frame clones are kept and a portion is missing. The sample has about 160,000 clones; approximately 76% are singletons. The specimen was PBMCs. The receptors were sampled from a man aged 55 to 70 in good health and CMV-seronegative.

The chain is built from TRBV7-6 and TRBJ1-4; 8 bases are shared with TRBD1. CDR3 length equals 15 residues. V gave up 6 bases and J gave up 7 bases; unmatched junction bases: 10. CDR1 and CDR2 (germline): SGHVS, FNYEAQ. For the CDR3, the DNA is TGTGCCAGCAGGTTTACGGACAGGGTTTTTGAAAAACTGTTTTTT. Its protein product is CASRFTDRVFEKLFF. The entire variable domain, with the rest obtained from reference TRBV7-6 and TRBJ1-4, is as follows: GAGVSQSPRYKVTKRGQDVALRCDPISGHVSLYWYRQALGQGPEFLTYFNYEAQQDKSGLPNDRFSAERPEGSISTLTIQRTEQRDSAMYRCASRFTDRVFEKLFFGSGTQLSVL.

This clone appeared a few times. The chain combines TRBV5-1 with TRBJ1-2; unclear D gene. CDR1 and CDR2 (germline): SGHRS, YFSETQ. Trimming stripped 6 bases from V and 8 bases from J, with 14 bases between. CDR3 size: 12 residues. CDR3 coding DNA: TGCGCCAGCAAAGGGAGCCTGGGGGGCTACACCTTC. Residues: CASKGSLGGYTF.

Note on this clone: Other DNA sequences in the same sample also yield this CDR3. The rearrangement links TRBV6-4 to TRBJ1-2; D is possibly TRBD1 (5 bases). CDR1 and CDR2 (germline): MRHNA, SNTAGT. The CDR3 totals 15 residues. V was trimmed by 0 bases and J by 3 bases, leaving 11 bases between them. CDR3 region: CASSDSSQGDYGYTF. The CDR3 nucleotides are TGTGCCAGCAGTGACTCGTCCCAGGGTGACTATGGCTACACCTTC.

The chain is built from TRBV5-8 and TRBJ2-2, with 13 bases matching TRBD2. CDR1 is SGHTS and CDR2 is YDEGEE in the germline V gene. The V segment lost 6 bases and the J segment 4 bases; nucleotides outside the gene matches: 6. The CDR3 runs 16 residues. The CDR3 DNA reads as TGTGCCAGCAACCCGACTAGCGGGGGGACCACCGGGGAGCTGTTTTTT. Its protein product is CASNPTSGGTTGELFF.

V is TRBV6-6 and J is TRBJ2-3, with D maybe TRBD1 (6 bases). CDR1 is MNHNY and CDR2 is SVGAGI in the germline V gene (reference sequence). CDR3 length: 15 amino acids. The V gene lost 5 bases and the J gene lost 3 bases, with 15 bases spanning the gap. CDR3 loop: CASSLQGLGTDTQYF. In DNA form, the CDR3 reads TGTGCCAGCAGTCTACAGGGTTTGGGGACAGATACGCAGTATTTT.

The chain combines TRBV6-5 with TRBJ2-3; D gene unclear. Trimming left V 8 bases short and J 2 bases short, with 11 bases between. Per germline, CDR1 MNHEY and CDR2 SVGAGI. This CDR3 is built from 13 residues. The chain's CDR3 is CASATIPTDTQYF. In DNA, the CDR3 is TGTGCCAGCGCTACTATACCCACAGATACGCAGTATTTT.

A remark on this clone: A read error may account for a junction end that differs from germline. The rearrangement uses TRBV7-9 and TRBJ1-5; possible D gene TRBD1, 6 bases. CDR1 is SEHNR, CDR2 FQNEAQ, per germline (reference sequence). The CDR3 sequence is 11 residues long. CDR3 protein: CSSSLKQGRHF. CDR3 in DNA: TGTTCCAGCAGCCTAAAACAGGGTCGGCATTTT.

The chain recombines TRBV6-5 with TRBJ2-1; 7 bases are a match to TRBD1. The CDR3 extends over 16 amino acids. Germline V gene sequence: CDR1 MNHEY, CDR2 SVGAGI. The V gene end was trimmed by 2 bases and the J gene end by 3 bases; junction bases not matched to a gene: 7. This chain's CDR3 is CASSYAFRDSYNEQFF. The CDR3 bases are TGTGCCAGCAGTTACGCCTTCCGGGACAGCTACAATGAGCAGTTCTTC.

The chain joins TRBV4-1 to TRBJ2-3; TRBD2 aligns across 9 bases. This CDR3 has 15 amino acids. Germline assignment: CDR1 MGHRA and CDR2 YSYEKL. Trimming cost V 4 bases and J 5 bases; bases outside gene matches: 7. DNA of the CDR3: TGCGCCAGCAGCCCTGGGCGCGGGAGGGTAGATACGCAGTATTTT. Protein product: CASSPGRGRVDTQYF.

V and J are TRBV6-4 and TRBJ2-3; D possibly corresponds to TRBD2 (6 bases). CDR3 length: 13 amino acids. Germline V gene data show CDR1 as MRHNA and CDR2 as SNTAGT. V was clipped by 3 bases and J by 6 bases, with 10 bases between them. Written as DNA, the CDR3 is TGTGCCAGCAGTGAGAATGGGGGGGATACGCAGTATTTT. This codes for CASSENGGDTQYF.

The gene calls are TRBV11-1 and TRBJ1-2, with 7 positions matching TRBD1. This CDR3 spans 12 amino acids. Trimming at V came to 1 base and at J to 14 bases, leaving 7 bases not matched to a gene. CDR1 and CDR2 from the germline V gene are SGHAT and FQDESV (reference sequence). The CDR3 loop reads CASSLGTGAGTF. CDR3 DNA: TGTGCCAGCAGCTTAGGCACAGGGGCGGGGACCTTC.

The chain couples TRBV5-8 to TRBJ2-7; 9 nucleotides agree with TRBD1. The V segment lost 3 bases and the J segment 2 bases; nucleotides outside the gene matches: 9. CDR1 is SGHTS, CDR2 YDEGEE, per germline. The CDR3 sequence is 16 residues long. DNA for the CDR3: TGTGCCAGCAGCTCCCCCGGGACAGGGTGGGCCTACGAGCAGTACTTC. Protein sequence: CASSSPGTGWAYEQYF.

The table lists this clone with a count of one. J is TRBJ2-1 and V is TRBV2, with a weak D call TRBD1 (5 bases). Trimming left V 4 bases short and J 8 bases short, with 9 bases between. Looked up from germline, CDR1 is SNHLY and CDR2 is FYNNEI. There are 12 residues in the CDR3. The CDR3 DNA is TGTGCCAGCAGTGTCAGGGTGCATGAGCAGTTCTTC. It yields the protein CASSVRVHEQFF. Supplemented by reference TRBV2 and TRBJ2-1, the full variable domain reads EPEVTQTPSHQVTQMGQEVILRCVPISNHLYFYWYRQILGQKVEFLVSFYNNEISEKSEIFDDQFSVERPDGSNFTLKIRSTKLEDSAMYFCASSVRVHEQFFGPGTRLTVL.

The rearrangement joins TRBV7-9 to TRBJ2-3; perhaps TRBD1 as D (5 bases). Trimming shortened V by 2 bases and J by 5 bases, and 14 bases separated the two germline ends. The CDR3 spans 15 residues. Germline V gene lookup returns CDR1 SEHNR and CDR2 FQNEAQ (reference sequence). The CDR3 loop reads CASSLIRAFGDTQYF. Written as DNA, the CDR3 is TGTGCCAGCAGCTTAATCAGGGCCTTCGGAGATACGCAGTATTTT.

This chain links TRBV27 with TRBJ1-2; D gene uncertain. From germline, CDR1 is MNHEY and CDR2 SMNVEV (reference sequence). Trimming removed 2 bases at V and 7 bases at J, with 11 bases between. This CDR3 has 13 residues. The chain's CDR3 is CASSLGQATGYTF. DNA for the CDR3: TGTGCCAGCAGTTTAGGGCAGGCTACTGGCTACACCTTC.

The sample holds a few counts of this clone. Compared with germline, one end of the junction differs, possibly owing to a read error. The J gene is TRBJ2-7, the V gene TRBV28; 10 bases align to TRBD2. CDR3 size: 15 residues. Germline V gives CDR1 MDHEN, CDR2 SYDVKM. The chain's CDR3 is CASSLVPSGGYEQYF. The DNA for the CDR3 is TGTGCCAGTAGTTTAGTCCCTAGCGGGGGCTACGAGCAGTACTTC. Based on the CDR3 plus reference TRBV28 and TRBJ2-7, the full variable domain is DVKVTQSSRYLVKRTGEKVFLECVQDMDHENMFWYRQDPGLGLRLIYFSYDVKMKEKGDIPEGYSVSREKKERFSLILESASTNQTSMYLCASSLVPSGGYEQYFGPGTRLTVT.

The V gene is TRBV5-5, the J gene TRBJ2-5; 7 bases agree with TRBD2. This CDR3 has 13 residues. J was trimmed by 5 bases and V by 4 bases; bases with no gene match: 5. CDR1 and CDR2 (germline): SGHKS, YYEKEE (reference sequence). The CDR3 DNA sequence: TGTGCCAGCAGCACCGGACTAGAGGAGACCCAGTACTTC. It encodes CASSTGLEETQYF.

This clone is a singleton in its sample. The chain carries TRBV29-1 and TRBJ2-3; 10 bases map to TRBD2. The germline CDR1 and CDR2 sequences are SQVTM and ANQGSEA. The length of the CDR3 is 15 residues. The trim removed 2 bases at V and 6 bases at J, leaving 8 bases unmatched. The CDR3 DNA reads TGCAGCGTTGAAATAGCGGGGGGCCCCGTGGATACGCAGTATTTT. Its translation is CSVEIAGGPVDTQYF.

This clone was seen more than once but under ten times. CDR3 DNA: TGCGCCAGCAGCCAAGATTTAGGGGTTGGGGAGACCCAGTACTTC. It codes for CASSQDLGVGETQYF. The chain uses TRBV4-3 and TRBJ2-5, with a tentative D call TRBD1 (5 bases). The CDR3 sequence is 15 residues long. The V gene's germline CDR1 is LGHNA and CDR2 YSLEER. V lost 0 bases and J 5 bases, leaving 13 bases between the germline ends.

The chain employs TRBV6-1 and TRBJ2-2; D is perhaps TRBD1 (5 bases). Deletions cut 4 bases from V and 6 bases from J, with 21 bases between. The CDR3 extends over 17 amino acids. The V gene's germline CDR1 is MNHNS and CDR2 SASEGT. The chain's CDR3 is CASSVTSGFSVAGELFF. The CDR3 DNA reads TGTGCCAGCAGTGTCACCTCAGGGTTTTCTGTGGCCGGGGAGCTGTTTTTT.

The rearrangement links TRBV4-2 to TRBJ2-7; D perhaps matches TRBD2 (5 bases). This CDR3 is 13 amino acids long. V lost 0 bases and J 5 bases, leaving 8 bases between the germline ends. Germline V CDR1 and CDR2: LGHNA, YNFKEQ. CDR3 amino acids: CASSQDVTNEQYF. The CDR3 region has the DNA TGTGCCAGCAGCCAAGACGTGACTAACGAGCAGTACTTC.

V and J are TRBV7-9 and TRBJ1-3; a weak D match, TRBD1 (5 bases). This CDR3 contains 15 residues. The germline V gene has CDR1 SEHNR and CDR2 FQNEAQ (reference sequence). Trimming removed 6 bases from V and 3 bases from J, with 15 bases in between. DNA for the CDR3: TGTGCCAGCAGTCAACAAGGGGATGGTGGAAACACCATATATTTT. The encoded protein is CASSQQGDGGNTIYF. The complete variable domain, with remaining parts taken from reference TRBV7-9 and TRBJ1-3, reads DTGVSQNPRHKITKRGQNVTFRCDPISEHNRLYWYRQTLGQGPEFLTYFQNEAQLEKSRLLSDRFSAERPKGSFSTLEIQRTEQGDSAMYLCASSQQGDGGNTIYFGEGSWLTVV.

This chain joins TRBV6-5 and TRBJ2-7, with no clear D. V shed 7 bases and J shed 4 bases, with 5 bases lying between them. There are 10 residues in the CDR3. Germline CDR1 reads MNHEY; CDR2 reads SVGAGI. The CDR3 bases are TGTGCCAGCAATGAGTACGAGCAGTACTTC. Protein: CASNEYEQYF.

The rearrangement links TRBV5-1 to TRBJ2-7; TRBD1 agrees at 10 bases. Germline lookup yields CDR1 SGHRS and CDR2 YFSETQ. With V trimmed by 4 bases and J by 6 bases, 13 bases remained unmatched. There are 16 residues in the CDR3. DNA of the CDR3: TGCGCCAGCAGCCTGGTCGGGACAGGGGAGGGAGGCGAGCAGTACTTC. It yields the protein CASSLVGTGEGGEQYF.

To note about this clone: At the DNA level, this CDR3 is encoded by other sequences in the same sample as well. The chain links TRBV2 to TRBJ2-2; 8 bases align to TRBD2. CDR3 length: 16 amino acids. V shed 6 bases and J 5 bases; nucleotides not matched to a gene: 11. Germline lookup yields CDR1 SNHLY and CDR2 FYNNEI. CDR3 DNA: TGTGCCAGCAGCCCCACCGGGAGGGCCTCGACCGGGGAGCTGTTTTTT. Amino acids: CASSPTGRASTGELFF.

The DNA for the CDR3 is TGTGCCAGCTCCGTGGGACTAGCTAACAATGAGCAGTTCTTC. Encoded protein: CASSVGLANNEQFF. The chain carries TRBV18 and TRBJ2-1; 9 nucleotides line up with TRBD2. The trim removed 6 bases at V and 5 bases at J, leaving 5 bases unmatched. Per germline, CDR1 KGHSH and CDR2 LQKENI. The CDR3 consists of 14 residues. The whole variable domain, filled in from reference TRBV18 and TRBJ2-1, reads NAGVMQNPRHLVRRRGQEARLRCSPMKGHSHVYWYRQLPEEGLKFMVYLQKENIIDESGMPKERFSAEFPKEGPSILRIQQVVRGDSAAYFCASSVGLANNEQFFGPGTRLTVL.

This clone showed up just a few times. The rearrangement links TRBV7-2 to TRBJ2-7; 12 bases agree with TRBD2. From germline, CDR1 is SGHTA and CDR2 FQGNSA. This CDR3 comprises 14 residues. Here the CDR3 reads CASGLAGRSYEQYF. DNA of the CDR3: TGTGCGAGCGGACTAGCGGGGCGCTCCTACGAGCAGTACTTC.

Comments on this clone: Germline and junction disagree at one end, which may indicate a read error. This chain joins TRBV7-2 and TRBJ1-3, with D possibly TRBD1 on 6 matching bases. CDR1 is SGHTA, CDR2 FQGNSA, per germline. The CDR3 has 16 amino acids. The CDR3 loop is CASSLEGTNFGSTIYF. For the CDR3, the DNA is TGTGCCAGCAGCTTAGAGGGGACAAACTTTGGAAGCACCATATATTTT.

The chain links TRBV4-3 to TRBJ1-6; D perhaps matches TRBD1 (5 bases). Germline V CDR1 and CDR2: LGHNA, YSLEER. V shed 6 bases and J shed 4 bases, with 7 bases lying between them. This CDR3 region has 13 residues. CDR3 in DNA: TGCGCCAGCAGGTCAGGGTATAATTCACCCCTCCACTTT. It is translated as CASRSGYNSPLHF.